These 9 T cell receptor beta chains were sequenced from one sample in a study of blood T cell repertoires in COVID-19. The method was immunoSEQ multiplex PCR; TCRdb's version includes in-frame clones alone and lacks a portion of them. The sample yields approximately 220,000 clones, about 79% seen once. The sample was PBMCs or T cells enriched from blood (not recorded which). The receptors derive from a woman between 40 and 55 years old with acute COVID-19.

This clone appeared a single time. The CDR3 spells CASSQVGGTGLRGEQFF. In DNA, the CDR3 is TGTGCCAGCAGCCAAGTCGGCGGGACAGGGCTGCGGGGTGAGCAGTTCTTC. The chain carries TRBV14 and TRBJ2-1; 9 nucleotides align to TRBD1. V trimming: 1 base; J trimming: 9 bases; junction bases outside the gene matches: 13. The CDR3 is 17 amino acids. Looked up from germline, CDR1 is SGHDN and CDR2 is FVKESK.

For this clone: Other DNA sequences in the same sample also yield this CDR3. This chain links TRBV2 with TRBJ1-2; D ambiguous. The length of the CDR3 is 13 residues. CDR1 SNHLY and CDR2 FYNNEI come from the germline V gene. Trimming removed 4 bases from V and 2 bases from J, with 8 bases in between. The chain's CDR3 is CASSVDSNYGYTF. The CDR3 DNA reads TGTGCCAGCAGTGTCGACTCAAACTATGGCTACACCTTC.

In this sample, this clone turned up a few times. The chain joins TRBV9 to TRBJ2-1; the D gene is possibly TRBD2 (6 bases). The CDR3 loop spans 13 amino acids. Germline CDR1 and CDR2: SGDLS and YYNGEE. Trimming shortened V by 4 bases and J by 5 bases, and 10 bases separated the two germline ends. CDR3 protein: CASSLRLDNEQFF. CDR3 DNA: TGTGCCAGCAGCTTAAGACTAGACAATGAGCAGTTCTTC.

The CDR3 coding sequence is TGTGCCAGCAGCTTAGTTCGACTCGCCGCGAACACTGAAGCTTTCTTT. The encoded protein is CASSLVRLAANTEAFF. The chain joins TRBV7-8 to TRBJ1-1, with D uncertain. Looked up from germline, CDR1 is SGHVS and CDR2 is FQNEAQ. Trimming took off 1 base at V and 1 base at J, with 13 bases between the two ends. CDR3 length: 16 residues.

This clone was observed once. V usage is TRBV4-1 and J usage is TRBJ1-2; 7 positions agree with TRBD1. The CDR3 extends over 15 amino acids. V lost 2 bases, J lost 4 bases, and 7 bases stayed unmatched. From germline, CDR1 is MGHRA and CDR2 YSYEKL. The CDR3 protein is CASSQPSTGSYGYTF. The DNA of the CDR3 is TGCGCCAGCAGCCAACCATCGACAGGGTCCTATGGCTACACCTTC.

The chain joins TRBV9 to TRBJ2-1; 13 bases align to TRBD2. The germline gives CDR1 SGDLS, CDR2 YYNGEE. V lost 4 bases and J lost 4; bases outside the gene matches: 5. The CDR3 contains 16 residues. The CDR3 DNA reads as TGTGCCAGCAGCCAGGGACTAGCGGGGTCATACAATGAGCAGTTCTTC. Its protein is CASSQGLAGSYNEQFF.

The J gene is TRBJ2-1, the V gene TRBV6-6; 12 bases map to TRBD1. This CDR3 is 16 amino acids long. The germline CDR1 and CDR2 sequences are MNHNY and SVGAGI (reference sequence). V shed 7 bases, J shed 12 bases, and the junction held 16 bases outside the gene matches. CDR3 sequence reads: CASTSQPGQGAYAQFF. In DNA, the CDR3 is TGTGCCAGCACTTCACAACCGGGACAGGGGGCGTATGCGCAGTTCTTC.

The V call is TRBV7-9, the J call TRBJ2-1, with TRBD2 matching over 9 bases. CDR1 and CDR2 (germline): SEHNR, FQNEAQ (reference sequence). V was pared by 5 bases and J by 16 bases, with 15 bases of the junction left unmatched. The CDR3 is made up of 14 amino acids. The CDR3 protein is CASSQRGGIAGVFF. The DNA for the CDR3 is TGTGCCAGCAGCCAGAGGGGGGGAATAGCGGGAGTTTTCTTC. Full variable domain (rest looked up from reference TRBV7-9 and TRBJ2-1): DTGVSQNPRHKITKRGQNVTFRCDPISEHNRLYWYRQTLGQGPEFLTYFQNEAQLEKSRLLSDRFSAERPKGSFSTLEIQRTEQGDSAMYLCASSQRGGIAGVFFGPGTRLTVL.

The chain is built from TRBV6-2 or TRBV6-3 and TRBJ2-5; TRBD2 agrees at 13 bases. In germline, CDR1 is MNHEY, CDR2 SVGEGT. Trimming removed 5 bases from V and 1 base from J; junction bases left unmatched: 4. The CDR3 totals 16 residues. The CDR3 here is CASSPGTSGIQETQYF. In nucleotides, the CDR3 is TGTGCCAGCAGTCCCGGGACTAGCGGGATCCAAGAGACCCAGTACTTC.